Below are 25 T cell receptor beta chains sequenced from a single sample in a study of blood T cell repertoires in COVID-19. The assay was immunoSEQ multiplex PCR, and TCRdb's table has in-frame clones only and misses some. There are 95,000 to 110,000 clones in the sample; approximately 88% occur only once, and 3.5% to 4% lies in the top ten. The source material was peripheral blood. These receptors were obtained from a woman aged 55 to 70 with acute or convalescent COVID-19.

The chain has TRBV2 and TRBJ1-1; weak D call: TRBD1 (6 bases). V was clipped by 7 bases and J by 7 bases, with 16 bases between them. The CDR3 sequence is 13 residues long. Germline V CDR1 and CDR2: SNHLY, FYNNEI. CDR3 coding DNA: TGTGCCAGCATTAGGACAGCCGCGAATGAAGCTTTCTTT. This gives the protein CASIRTAANEAFF.

The chain combines TRBV5-1 with TRBJ1-3, with a possible D match to TRBD1 (6 bases). V was clipped by 2 bases and J by 4 bases, with 10 bases between them. Germline assignment: CDR1 SGHRS and CDR2 YFSETQ. The CDR3 has 14 amino acids. CDR3 nucleotide sequence: TGCGCCAGCAGCTTTACAGGGTTCGGAAACACCATATATTTT. Translating it yields CASSFTGFGNTIYF.

The rearrangement joins TRBV12-3 or TRBV12-4 to TRBJ1-4, with D unresolved. Trimming took off 6 bases at V and 0 bases at J, with 5 bases between the two ends. The length of the CDR3 is 13 residues. For the CDR3, the DNA is TGTGCCAGCAGACTTACAACTAATGAAAAACTGTTTTTT. Translation: CASRLTTNEKLFF.

The chain employs TRBV18 and TRBJ1-5; weak D call: TRBD1 (6 bases). There are 15 residues in the CDR3. Germline loops: CDR1 KGHSH, CDR2 LQKENI. V gave up 3 bases and J gave up 4 bases, with 13 bases separating them. CDR3 sequence (DNA): TGTGCCAGCTCACCGGCGCAGGGGTTTAATCAGCCCCAGCATTTT. It yields the protein CASSPAQGFNQPQHF.

The chain has TRBV19 and TRBJ1-1, with D perhaps matching TRBD1 (6 bases). This CDR3 contains 12 residues. CDR1 is LNHDA, CDR2 SQIVND, per germline (reference sequence). Trimming pared 4 bases from V and 6 bases from J, leaving 9 bases between. The CDR3: CASSNRDPEAFF. The CDR3 DNA reads TGTGCCAGTAGTAACAGGGACCCTGAAGCTTTCTTT. The full variable domain, in which reference TRBV19 and TRBJ1-1 provide the parts outside the CDR3, is DGGITQSPKYLFRKEGQNVTLSCEQNLNHDAMYWYRQDPGQGLRLIYYSQIVNDFQKGDIAEGYSVSREKKESFPLTVTSAQKNPTAFYLCASSNRDPEAFFGQGTRLTVV.

CDR3 residues: CASSPRGQAAKYNEQFF. DNA for the CDR3: TGCGCCAGCAGCCCTAGAGGGCAAGCGGCGAAGTACAATGAGCAGTTCTTC. This chain links TRBV4-1 with TRBJ2-1; maybe TRBD2 (5 bases). The V and J ends lost 4 bases and 4 bases respectively, with 20 bases between them. This CDR3 is 17 amino acids long. CDR1 and CDR2 from the germline V gene are MGHRA and YSYEKL.

V usage is TRBV19 and J usage is TRBJ1-4; D is unresolved. Trimming took 3 bases from V and 5 from J, leaving 16 bases between them. Germline CDR1 is LNHDA and CDR2 is SQIVND (reference sequence). The CDR3 is 16 amino acids. Written as DNA, the CDR3 is TGTGCCAGTAGTATGAGTCTCGGGAGCCACAATGAAAAACTGTTTTTT. This translates into CASSMSLGSHNEKLFF.

In regard to this clone: One end of the junction does not line up with germline, which may come from a read error. The genes are TRBV27 and TRBJ1-1; D perhaps matches TRBD1 (5 bases). The CDR3 runs 16 residues. Per germline, CDR1 MNHEY and CDR2 SMNVEV (reference sequence). CDR3 sequence (DNA): TGTGCCAGCAGTCTATCTGGGGCAGCACCCTACACTGAAGCTTTCTTT. It encodes CASSLSGAAPYTEAFF.

The chain combines TRBV27 with TRBJ1-5; D is possibly TRBD1 (6 bases). Trimming stripped 3 bases from V and 5 bases from J, with 14 bases between. Per the germline V gene, CDR1 is MNHEY and CDR2 is SMNVEV (reference sequence). The CDR3 is 15 residues long. This chain's CDR3 is CASSLDSFTDQPQHF. In nucleotides, the CDR3 is TGTGCCAGCAGTTTGGACAGCTTTACCGATCAGCCCCAGCATTTT.

This clone was observed a few times. CDR3 region: CASSLWGAREQYF. The CDR3 nucleotides read TGTGCCAGCAGTTTATGGGGGGCTAGAGAGCAGTACTTC. The chain carries TRBV28 and TRBJ2-7; TRBD1 is a possible D gene (6 bases). Germline V lookup: CDR1 MDHEN, CDR2 SYDVKM. The CDR3 runs 13 residues. V was trimmed by 0 bases and J by 7 bases, leaving 10 bases between them.

The chain uses TRBV9 and TRBJ2-1, with 8 bases aligning to TRBD2. CDR3 length: 15 residues. Unmatched junction bases numbered 8, after V lost 4 bases and J lost 5 bases. From germline, CDR1 is SGDLS and CDR2 YYNGEE. Here the CDR3 reads CASSSIRGGDNEQFF. In DNA, the CDR3 is TGTGCCAGCAGCTCCATACGGGGGGGAGACAATGAGCAGTTCTTC.

This clone was seen a single time. The chain carries TRBV12-3 or TRBV12-4 and TRBJ1-5, with TRBD1 as a possible D gene (5 bases). V was shortened by 7 bases and J by 3 bases, with 10 bases between the two germline ends. The CDR3 consists of 13 residues. The CDR3 loop reads CASTLGANQPQHF. CDR3 nucleotides: TGTGCCAGCACCTTAGGGGCCAATCAGCCCCAGCATTTT.

The V gene is TRBV19, the J gene TRBJ1-1; D ambiguous. Germline assignment: CDR1 LNHDA and CDR2 SQIVND (reference sequence). CDR3 size: 14 residues. Trimming pared 5 bases from V and 5 bases from J, leaving 15 bases between. The CDR3 sequence: CASSFPGKGTEAFF. CDR3 nucleotides: TGTGCCAGTAGTTTTCCCGGGAAGGGAACTGAAGCTTTCTTT. Full variable domain (rest looked up from reference TRBV19 and TRBJ1-1): DGGITQSPKYLFRKEGQNVTLSCEQNLNHDAMYWYRQDPGQGLRLIYYSQIVNDFQKGDIAEGYSVSREKKESFPLTVTSAQKNPTAFYLCASSFPGKGTEAFFGQGTRLTVV.

The DNA of the CDR3 is TGTGCCAGCAGTTACGGGGCTGGCTACACCTTC. This codes for CASSYGAGYTF. The chain links TRBV6-2 or TRBV6-3 to TRBJ1-2; tentatively, D is TRBD1 (5 bases). Germline CDR1 reads MNHEY; CDR2 reads SVGEGT. The CDR3 sequence is 11 residues long. V was cut by 2 bases and J by 7 bases, with 5 bases left in between.

The V gene is TRBV3-1 (or the pseudogene TRBV3-2), the J gene TRBJ1-4; D ambiguous. Germline V gene lookup returns CDR1 LGHDT and CDR2 YNNKEL (reference sequence). The ends were cut back, 2 bases at V and 8 bases at J, with 9 bases in the middle. CDR3 length: 13 amino acids. This chain's CDR3 is CASSQRSYEKLFF. The CDR3 bases are TGTGCCAGCAGCCAACGCAGTTACGAAAAACTGTTTTTT.

This chain uses TRBV2 with TRBJ1-6; D is ambiguous. This CDR3 region has 14 residues. Trimming stripped 3 bases from V and 7 bases from J, with 10 bases between. The germline V gene has CDR1 SNHLY and CDR2 FYNNEI. The CDR3 sequence: CASSDTGGNSPLHF. CDR3 DNA: TGTGCCAGCAGTGACACCGGAGGGAATTCACCCCTCCACTTT.

This clone occurred once. This chain joins TRBV20-1 and TRBJ2-7; D remains ambiguous. The germline gives CDR1 DFQATT, CDR2 SNEGSKA (reference sequence). V was shortened by 5 bases and J by 5 bases, with 10 bases between the two germline ends. CDR3 length: 11 residues. CDR3 residues: CSAQVVDEQYF. The CDR3 nucleotides are TGCAGTGCTCAGGTGGTGGACGAGCAGTACTTC.

The V call is TRBV27, the J call TRBJ1-5; TRBD1 agrees at 7 bases. Germline CDR1 is MNHEY and CDR2 is SMNVEV (reference sequence). There are 13 residues in the CDR3. The trim removed 6 bases at V and 4 bases at J, leaving 3 bases unmatched. The CDR3 here is CASSGQVNQPQHF. The DNA of the CDR3 is TGTGCCAGCAGCGGACAGGTGAATCAGCCCCAGCATTTT.

The chain joins TRBV4-2 to TRBJ2-7; TRBD2 aligns across 7 bases. Germline V gene lookup returns CDR1 LGHNA and CDR2 YNFKEQ. Losses at the gene ends were 1 base for V and 5 bases for J; bases not matched to a gene: 8. The CDR3 covers 15 residues. CDR3 in DNA: TGTGCCAGCAGCCAAGTAGGACTAGAGGGGCACGAGCAGTACTTC. Translated, it gives CASSQVGLEGHEQYF.

This clone has only one observation. The chain couples TRBV3-1 (or the pseudogene TRBV3-2) to TRBJ1-1; 7 bases agree with TRBD1. Germline assignment: CDR1 LGHDT and CDR2 YNNKEL (reference sequence). The CDR3 totals 14 residues. The V segment lost 7 bases and the J segment 0 bases; nucleotides outside the gene matches: 5. CDR3 coding DNA: TGTGCCAGCACCAGGGACAGCGTGAACACTGAAGCTTTCTTT. Its protein product is CASTRDSVNTEAFF.

The DNA of the CDR3 is TGTGCCTGGAGCCGGGTCCAGCCCCAGCATTTT. Protein sequence: CAWSRVQPQHF. This chain connects TRBV30 to TRBJ1-5; D gene unclear. This CDR3 spans 11 amino acids. The ends were cut back, 3 bases at V and 7 bases at J, with 7 bases in the middle. Germline V gene data show CDR1 as GTSNPN and CDR2 as SVGIG (reference sequence).

The chain links TRBV5-1 to TRBJ1-3; D remains unclear. The V and J ends lost 0 bases and 0 bases respectively, with 4 bases between them. Germline V gene sequence: CDR1 SGHRS, CDR2 YFSETQ. The CDR3 runs 14 residues. The CDR3, as DNA: TGCGCCAGCAGCTTGGAGAGCTCTGGAAACACCATATATTTT. It is translated as CASSLESSGNTIYF.

This chain connects TRBV6-6 to TRBJ1-1, with a tentative D call TRBD1 (5 bases). The CDR3 spans 15 residues. In germline, CDR1 is MNHNY, CDR2 SVGAGI (reference sequence). The V end lost 6 bases, the J end lost 5 bases, and 19 bases lay between the germline ends. In DNA, the CDR3 is TGTGCCAGCAGGGGGAGGGTCCATTCAGGGACTGAAGCTTTCTTT. It codes for CASRGRVHSGTEAFF.

V is TRBV2 and J is TRBJ2-5; D perhaps matches TRBD1 (6 bases). Trimming left V 4 bases short and J 3 bases short, with 9 bases between. Germline V CDR1 and CDR2: SNHLY, FYNNEI. The CDR3 totals 13 residues. This CDR3 reads CASSVGQKETQYF. The CDR3 region has the DNA TGTGCCAGCAGTGTAGGACAGAAAGAGACCCAGTACTTC.

The rearrangement joins TRBV24-1 to TRBJ2-1; TRBD2 matches 7 bases. Germline assignment: CDR1 KGHDR and CDR2 SFDVKD. The trim removed 7 bases at V and 7 bases at J, leaving 3 bases unmatched. This CDR3 is 12 amino acids long. The CDR3 DNA sequence: TGTGCCACCAGGGGCGGGAGTAATGAGCAGTTCTTC. It encodes CATRGGSNEQFF.